This TCR beta chain came from a study of STAT3 mutations in large granular lymphocyte leukemia. Study-level background: More than half of T-LGLL patients received immunosuppressive therapy.

The CDR3 runs 16 residues. Germline-derived CDR1 and CDR2 are LNHNV and YYDKDF (reference sequence). J lost 1 base, V lost 0 bases, and 4 bases had no gene match. Libraries were prepared by immunoSEQ multiplex PCR; TCRdb keeps only in-frame clonotypes and omits some of them. The table records 10,000 or so clones, about 85% of them present only once. This clone was observed a few times. The antigen is not known. Study outcomes and limitations: TCR clonotype switching after therapy occurred in about 35% of the 18 patients. Every T-LGLL patient had at least one immunodominant TCRbeta clonotype. Persisting codominant clonotypes may have hidden a small pathogenic clone. In several patients, dominant TCR clone burden exceeded STAT3 mutant burden.

The sequencing sample was made of peripheral blood mononuclear cells. The TCR comes from a man aged 55-75 years with T-cell large granular lymphocyte leukemia. Some clones in this sample may be carry-over from other donors' samples. The V gene is TRBV15, the J gene TRBJ1-1; TRBD1 aligns across 8 bases. CDR3 residues: CATSRDYRGTNTEAFF. In DNA form, the CDR3 reads TGTGCCACCAGCAGAGACTACAGGGGGACGAACACTGAAGCTTTCTTT.